One and the same sample provided the 21 T cell receptor beta chains below, sequenced in a study of blood T cell repertoires in COVID-19. Method: immunoSEQ multiplex PCR; TCRdb's copy keeps in-frame clones and lacks some. The table records about 100,000 clones, 84% of them present only once. The specimen was peripheral blood. The receptor source for this set is a human donor in a cohort sampled during active COVID-19.

The genes are TRBV6-9 and TRBJ2-3; D perhaps matches TRBD2 (6 bases). Per germline, CDR1 MNHGY and CDR2 SVAAGI. The V gene lost 8 bases and the J gene lost 5 bases, with 17 bases spanning the gap. This CDR3 spans 14 amino acids. CDR3 coding DNA: TGTGCCAGCCAAAAGACACTAGCAAGAGATACGCAGTATTTT. This codes for CASQKTLARDTQYF.

This clone turned up a few times. The V gene is TRBV3-1 (or the pseudogene TRBV3-2), the J gene TRBJ2-7; 7 bases fit TRBD1. Germline CDR1 reads LGHDT; CDR2 reads YNNKEL (reference sequence). This CDR3 is 16 amino acids long. Germline trimming cut 5 bases from V and 2 bases from J; bases unmatched to any gene: 12. In DNA form, the CDR3 reads TGTGCCAGCAGCACCTGGACAGGCCCATCTCCCTACGAGCAGTACTTC. As protein: CASSTWTGPSPYEQYF.

This chain uses TRBV9 with TRBJ2-2, with D tentatively TRBD2 (5 bases). CDR3 length: 16 amino acids. V was clipped by 0 bases and J by 1 base, with 10 bases between them. Germline CDR1 is SGDLS and CDR2 is YYNGEE. CDR3 sequence reads: CASSVGASGNTGELFF. The CDR3 DNA follows: TGTGCCAGCAGCGTAGGAGCCAGCGGGAACACCGGGGAGCTGTTTTTT.

This clone was seen a single time. The rearrangement links TRBV5-4 to TRBJ2-2; the match to TRBD2 covers 10 bases. The junction had 9 bases not matched to a gene; V was cut back by 4 bases and J by 6 bases. The CDR3 covers 16 residues. Per germline, CDR1 SGHNT and CDR2 YYREEE (reference sequence). CDR3 region: CASSQRTSGGSGELFF. Written as DNA, the CDR3 is TGTGCCAGCAGCCAGAGGACTAGCGGAGGATCCGGGGAGCTGTTTTTT.

This sequence joins TRBV25-1 and TRBJ2-1, with TRBD2 matching over 10 bases. CDR3 length: 14 residues. Germline V gives CDR1 MGHDK, CDR2 SYGVNS. Trimming removed 2 bases from V and 8 bases from J; junction bases left unmatched: 3. The CDR3 here is CASSERGLAYEQFF. Written as DNA, the CDR3 is TGTGCCAGCAGTGAAAGGGGACTAGCGTATGAGCAGTTCTTC.

The J gene is TRBJ2-7, the V gene TRBV19; 8 nucleotides match TRBD2. The CDR3 sequence is 17 residues long. The J segment lost 0 bases and the V segment lost 5 bases, leaving 12 bases of the junction unmatched. Germline V gene sequence: CDR1 LNHDA, CDR2 SQIVND (reference sequence). CDR3 region: CASSLLPGGGGSYEQYF. The CDR3 nucleotides are TGTGCCAGTAGTCTCCTCCCGGGAGGGGGGGGCTCCTACGAGCAGTACTTC. The entire variable domain, with the rest obtained from reference TRBV19 and TRBJ2-7, is as follows: DGGITQSPKYLFRKEGQNVTLSCEQNLNHDAMYWYRQDPGQGLRLIYYSQIVNDFQKGDIAEGYSVSREKKESFPLTVTSAQKNPTAFYLCASSLLPGGGGSYEQYFGPGTRLTVT.

CDR3 sequence reads: CATSDPLTADTQYF. The CDR3 DNA sequence: TGTGCCACCAGTGATCCCCTTACGGCAGATACGCAGTATTTT. The chain carries TRBV24-1 and TRBJ2-3; no clear D gene. The V gene lost 3 bases and the J gene lost 4 bases, with 10 bases spanning the gap. This CDR3 comprises 14 residues. Germline CDR1 reads KGHDR; CDR2 reads SFDVKD.

V is TRBV4-1 and J is TRBJ1-5, with D maybe TRBD1 (6 bases). CDR1 and CDR2 from the germline V gene are MGHRA and YSYEKL. This CDR3 is built from 18 residues. With 2 bases removed from V and 5 bases from J, the gap between germline ends came to 22 bases. CDR3 region: CASSQPSTLRGFDQPQHF. The CDR3 bases are TGCGCCAGCAGCCAACCCTCTACTCTGAGGGGGTTCGATCAGCCCCAGCATTTT.

This clone was counted only a few times. This sequence joins TRBV7-8 and TRBJ2-7; TRBD2 aligns across 8 bases. CDR1 and CDR2 from the germline V gene are SGHVS and FQNEAQ. This CDR3 is 17 amino acids long. V lost 7 bases to trimming and J lost 3 bases; unmatched junction nucleotides: 17. CDR3 sequence (DNA): TGTGCCAGCACTCGGTCCTCGGGGGGGACCCATGGCTACGAGCAGTACTTC. Translating it yields CASTRSSGGTHGYEQYF.

The chain recombines TRBV2 with TRBJ1-4, with a weak D call TRBD1 (5 bases). Trimming pared 9 bases from V and 0 bases from J, leaving 8 bases between. Germline loops: CDR1 SNHLY, CDR2 FYNNEI. The CDR3 extends over 13 amino acids. CDR3 bases: TGTGCCAGAGCGGGGGCAACTAATGAAAAACTGTTTTTT. It yields the protein CARAGATNEKLFF. Based on the CDR3 plus reference TRBV2 and TRBJ1-4, the full variable domain is EPEVTQTPSHQVTQMGQEVILRCVPISNHLYFYWYRQILGQKVEFLVSFYNNEISEKSEIFDDQFSVERPDGSNFTLKIRSTKLEDSAMYFCARAGATNEKLFFGSGTQLSVL.

The chain joins TRBV5-8 to TRBJ2-1; D may be TRBD1 (7 bases). Trimming pared 5 bases from V and 1 base from J, leaving 13 bases between. Germline CDR1 reads SGHTS; CDR2 reads YDEGEE. CDR3 length: 15 amino acids. The CDR3 sequence: CASRGGGWSYNEQFF. The DNA for the CDR3 is TGTGCCAGCAGAGGAGGGGGCTGGTCCTACAATGAGCAGTTCTTC.

This clone was seen once. V is TRBV19 and J is TRBJ1-5; unclear D gene. CDR1 and CDR2 (germline): LNHDA, SQIVND (reference sequence). This CDR3 is built from 13 residues. V was trimmed by 7 bases and J by 5 bases, leaving 12 bases between them. Written as DNA, the CDR3 is TGTGCCAGTACCATGGCAGATTATCAGCCCCAGCATTTT. Translating it yields CASTMADYQPQHF.

This clone has just a few counts. The V and J genes are TRBV7-2 and TRBJ2-1; a weak D match, TRBD1 (6 bases). Trimming removed 5 bases from V and 6 bases from J, with 14 bases in between. This CDR3 comprises 14 residues. Germline V gene sequence: CDR1 SGHTA, CDR2 FQGNSA. The CDR3 nucleotides read TGTGCCAGCAGCCCGAGGGGACACATCAATGAGCAGTTCTTC. Protein sequence: CASSPRGHINEQFF.

This chain connects TRBV28 to TRBJ2-7; 7 nucleotides match TRBD1. With V trimmed by 7 bases and J by 3 bases, 3 bases remained unmatched. This CDR3 is built from 12 residues. Germline V gives CDR1 MDHEN, CDR2 SYDVKM. The CDR3, as DNA: TGTGCCAGCACGGGACAGAACTACGAGCAGTACTTC. Protein: CASTGQNYEQYF.

The V call is TRBV4-1, the J call TRBJ1-5; D possibly corresponds to TRBD1 (6 bases). CDR1 and CDR2 (germline): MGHRA, YSYEKL. V was cut by 0 bases and J by 0 bases, with 6 bases left in between. This CDR3 spans 15 amino acids. In DNA, the CDR3 is TGCGCCAGCAGCCAAGAAGGGGGTAGCAATCAGCCCCAGCATTTT. Its protein product is CASSQEGGSNQPQHF.

The chain employs TRBV5-6 and TRBJ1-6; a possible D gene is TRBD1 (6 bases). V shed 7 bases and J shed 7 bases, with 15 bases lying between them. CDR3 length: 14 amino acids. Per the germline V gene, CDR1 is SGHDT and CDR2 is YYEEEE. As DNA, the CDR3 is TGTGCCAGCGGCCGAAGGACAGCCAATTCACCCCTCCACTTT. Amino acid sequence: CASGRRTANSPLHF.

The rearrangement joins TRBV7-3 to TRBJ2-3, with 8 bases lining up with TRBD2. Per the germline V gene, CDR1 is SGHTA and CDR2 is FQGTGA. The CDR3 has 14 residues. With V trimmed by 4 bases and J by 1 base, 1 base remained unmatched. Here the CDR3 reads CASSWRGGTDTQYF. In nucleotides, the CDR3 is TGTGCCAGCAGCTGGCGGGGGGGCACAGATACGCAGTATTTT.

The rearrangement joins TRBV7-8 to TRBJ2-5; 8 bases match TRBD1. The CDR3 is 14 residues long. Looked up from germline, CDR1 is SGHVS and CDR2 is FQNEAQ. The ends lost 2 bases at V and 5 bases at J; junction bases unmatched: 4. In DNA, the CDR3 is TGTGCCAGCAGCTTATTTAACAGGGGGGAGACCCAGTACTTC. This encodes CASSLFNRGETQYF.

This chain links TRBV10-3 with TRBJ2-7, with TRBD1 as a possible D gene (6 bases). The CDR3 extends over 12 amino acids. From germline, CDR1 is ENHRY and CDR2 SYGVKD. The V gene lost 10 bases and the J gene lost 3 bases, with 13 bases spanning the gap. The DNA for the CDR3 is TGTGCCACCCAGGGGATTGGCTACGAGCAGTACGTC. This translates into CATQGIGYEQYV.

J is TRBJ2-1 and V is TRBV5-1; TRBD1 is a possible D gene (6 bases). V lost 4 bases to trimming and J lost 0 bases, with 14 bases between them. The CDR3 runs 16 residues. In germline, CDR1 is SGHRS, CDR2 YFSETQ. CDR3 region: CASSPNREISYNEQFF. As DNA, the CDR3 is TGCGCCAGCAGCCCTAACAGGGAAATCTCCTACAATGAGCAGTTCTTC.

This clone appeared a few times. Additional DNA sequences in this sample encode the identical CDR3. The chain joins TRBV28 to TRBJ1-2; D perhaps matches TRBD1 (6 bases). Trimming stripped 6 bases from V and 3 bases from J, with 11 bases between. Per germline, CDR1 MDHEN and CDR2 SYDVKM. The CDR3 spans 13 residues. CDR3 residues: CASRPGQHYGYTF. The CDR3 DNA follows: TGTGCCAGCAGACCGGGACAACACTATGGCTACACCTTC.